The present T cell receptor (beta chain) was sequenced within a study of early T cells in non-severe SARS-CoV-2 infection. The CDR3 spans 15 residues. CDR1 and CDR2 from the germline V gene are SNHLY and FYNNEI. With V trimmed by 2 bases and J by 3 bases, 7 bases remained unmatched. As part of library construction, unique molecular identifiers were attached to individual cDNA molecules. TCRdb ran MiXCR on the 5' RACE reads and lists one entry per CDR3 protein. The sample includes 80,000 or so distinct CDR3 sequences, around an eighth of them seen just once. The chain uses TRBV2 and TRBJ2-7, with 7 bases aligning to TRBD2. The sample taken for sequencing was whole blood. The sequence was obtained from an adult who was a healthcare worker with PCR-confirmed SARS-CoV-2 infection or an uninfected control (not recorded which). CDR3 coding DNA: TGTGCCAGCAGTGAATACAGCGGGGATATCTACGAGCAGTACTTC. Translation: CASSEYSGDIYEQYF.